These 11 T cell receptor beta chains came from one sample sequenced in a study of T cells expressing NK-cell markers. TCRdb reprocessed the 5' RACE reads, keeping one entry per CDR3 protein, no DNA. The sample holds some 390,000 distinct CDR3 sequences. The sample consisted of blood T cells: a sorted CD56 or NKG2C T cell subset, CD4+ or CD8+ T cells, or bulk PBMC T cells (not recorded which). The origin of the receptors is a woman aged 50 to 60 in good health.

The chain has TRBV2 and TRBJ2-5; TCRdb's assignment of TRBD2 cannot be checked, as there is no DNA. This CDR3 is 16 amino acids long. Per germline, CDR1 SNHLY and CDR2 FYNNEI. CDR3 region: CASTSSGTAVGETQYF.

This sequence joins TRBV20-1 and TRBJ2-1; with no DNA, the TCRdb D assignment of TRBD2 cannot be verified. CDR3 length: 11 amino acids. Germline lookup yields CDR1 DFQATT and CDR2 SNEGSKA (reference sequence). CDR3 amino acids: CSRIAGDQQFF.

The chain has TRBV5-1 and TRBJ1-1; TCRdb picks TRBD1, but there is no DNA to check that call. Germline assignment: CDR1 SGHRS and CDR2 YFSETQ. The CDR3 contains 14 residues. CDR3 sequence: CASRMDRSDREAFF.

V and J are TRBV3-1 and TRBJ2-1; the D call of TRBD1 rests on TCRdb alone, since no DNA is present to check it. The CDR3 has 14 amino acids. Germline lookup yields CDR1 LGHDT and CDR2 YNNKEL (reference sequence). CDR3: CASSEGAEYNEQFF.

The rearrangement links TRBV7-9 to TRBJ2-2; checking the TCRdb D call of TRBD1 is not possible without DNA. The CDR3 contains 15 residues. Germline assignment: CDR1 SEHNR and CDR2 FQNEAQ (reference sequence). The chain's CDR3 is CARSVGPGGTGELFF. Together with reference TRBV7-9 and TRBJ2-2, the CDR3 gives the full variable domain: DTGVSQNPRHKITKRGQNVTFRCDPISEHNRLYWYRQTLGQGPEFLTYFQNEAQLEKSRLLSDRFSAERPKGSFSTLEIQRTEQGDSAMYLCARSVGPGGTGELFFGEGSRLTVL.

This chain connects TRBV5-1 to TRBJ2-6; absent DNA, TCRdb's TRBD2 call cannot be checked. CDR1 SGHRS and CDR2 YFSETQ come from the germline V gene. This CDR3 contains 19 residues. CDR3 residues: CASSTTTRSLYSGANVLTF.

V is TRBV29-1 and J is TRBJ2-5; the TRBD1 assignment by TCRdb is unverifiable without DNA. This CDR3 spans 16 amino acids. Germline V CDR1 and CDR2: SQVTM, ANQGSEA. The CDR3 here is CSVLRDRGLLEETQYF.

The J gene is TRBJ2-2, the V gene TRBV9; the TCRdb call, TRBD2, lacks DNA for checking. CDR3 length: 16 residues. Germline V gene sequence: CDR1 SGDLS, CDR2 YYNGEE. CDR3 protein: CASSVDPAGVTGELFF.

The rearrangement joins TRBV28 to TRBJ2-1; without DNA, the TCRdb call of TRBD2 cannot be checked. The V gene's germline CDR1 is MDHEN and CDR2 SYDVKM. The CDR3 extends over 16 amino acids. The CDR3 loop reads CASLTGTSFSYNEQFF.

The rearrangement uses TRBV20-1 and TRBJ2-1; without DNA, the TCRdb call of TRBD2 cannot be checked. CDR1 and CDR2 from the germline V gene are DFQATT and SNEGSKA (reference sequence). The CDR3 sequence is 14 residues long. CDR3 region: CSALRLAGRNEQFF.

The chain is built from TRBV12-3 or TRBV12-4 and TRBJ2-3; TCRdb's D gene call, TRBD2, goes unchecked for lack of DNA. The CDR3 sequence is 19 residues long. The chain's CDR3 is CASSSGQIVLAGERDTQYF.